This T cell receptor (beta chain) comes out of a study of T-cell memory formation after mild COVID-19. As for the study in general: Clustering of TCRs was largely donor specific.

Sample barcodes and UMIs were carried by the TCR alpha and TCR beta cDNA libraries that 5'RACE generated with constant-segment primers. TCRdb re-called the 5' RACE reads through MiXCR, storing one row per CDR3 protein. The sample shows 150,000 to 200,000 distinct CDR3 sequences, 16% of them seen only once. CDR1 is SGHTS and CDR2 is YDEGEE in the germline V gene. The CDR3 length is 16 residues. Trimming stripped 4 bases from V and 5 bases from J, with 19 bases between. As for this clonotype: Antigen specificity is unknown.

Study findings and constraints: Pre-infection memory contained some responding clones, which suggested that cross-reactive memory had joined. CD4+ bias marked clones expanding day 15 to 37, unlike balanced contracting clones.

V is TRBV5-8 and J is TRBJ2-1; the D is unclear. Sequencing was performed on PBMCs or a T cell subset sorted from them (not recorded which). The clonotype was recovered from an adult woman who had mild COVID-19 (a few samples of this study predate the infection). Cell type and time point are not known. The CDR3 protein is CASSPLMDDADNEQFF. DNA of the CDR3: TGTGCCAGCAGCCCGCTTATGGATGATGCTGACAATGAGCAGTTCTTC.